This TCR beta chain appears in the sequencing data of a study of T cell clusters in autoimmune cytopenias. Study context: Per sample, median TRB depth was approximately 50,000 reads, yielding a median roughly 2,200 distinct clonotypes. Broader study findings: Active autoimmune hepatitis patients had approximately 3.2-fold fewer exclusive TRB clusters than healthy donors. Functional roles of the in silico T cell clusters still await experimental validation. Comparing secondary cytopenia with chronic lymphocytic leukemia showed no cluster-lack signature, apparently masked by lymphoma repertoire.

TRB rearrangements were amplified by touch-down multiplex PCR with mixed TRB-A/B primers. TCRdb reprocessed the multiplex PCR reads, with one entry per CDR3 protein and no DNA. This specimen shows around 15,000 distinct CDR3 sequences; the ten leading clones hold approximately 2.2%. Looked up from germline, CDR1 is LNHDA and CDR2 is SQIVND (reference sequence). The CDR3 runs to 16 residues. This clonotype registers medium-sized by frequency. The target antigen is unknown. TRB was amplified from roughly 270 ng of peripheral blood genomic DNA per sample. The sequence came from a human donor with an autoimmune cytopenia or autoimmune hepatitis (not recorded which). The sequencing input was peripheral blood. V gene TRBV19 combines with J gene TRBJ2-3; absent DNA, TCRdb's TRBD2 call cannot be checked. CDR3 sequence reads: CASSMRAGASTDTQYF.